These 32 T cell receptor beta chains were sequenced from one sample in a study of blood T cells in healthy people across ages. The use of a sample-barcoded 5' primer and a J-beta primer mix characterized a second PCR of roughly 6 to 12 cycles. TCRdb re-derived calls from the 5' RACE reads in MiXCR, one entry per CDR3 protein. The profile shows around 1.7 million distinct CDR3 sequences, 28% of them singletons. The sample taken for sequencing was blood. The receptors here all came from a woman aged 25 to 39 in good health.

This chain uses TRBV28 with TRBJ1-6, with a tentative D call TRBD1 (5 bases). Trimming shortened V by 4 bases and J by 6 bases, and 13 bases separated the two germline ends. Germline loops: CDR1 MDHEN, CDR2 SYDVKM. The CDR3 length is 15 residues. CDR3 protein: CASSSAGTGNSPLHF. In DNA form, the CDR3 reads TGTGCCAGCAGTTCCGCAGGGACGGGTAATTCACCCCTCCACTTT.

This clonotype was counted a few times. The J gene is TRBJ1-2, the V gene TRBV5-5, with D possibly being TRBD1 (5 bases). Germline V lookup: CDR1 SGHKS, CDR2 YYEKEE (reference sequence). This CDR3 comprises 16 residues. V lost 0 bases and J lost 4, with 16 bases in between. CDR3 region: CASSLALGANSYGYTF. The CDR3 nucleotides read TGTGCCAGCAGCTTGGCCTTAGGGGCCAATAGCTATGGCTACACCTTC. Looking up the rest from reference TRBV5-5 and TRBJ1-2 gives the full variable domain: DAGVTQSPTHLIKTRGQQVTLRCSPISGHKSVSWYQQVLGQGPQFIFQYYEKEERGRGNFPDRFSARQFPNYSSELNVNALLLGDSALYLCASSLALGANSYGYTFGSGTRLTVV.

This clonotype came up a few times. The chain combines TRBV15 with TRBJ2-7; D uncertain. This CDR3 comprises 13 residues. Between the trimmed V and J ends, which lost 6 bases and 0 bases, there was a span of 9 bases. Germline assignment: CDR1 LNHNV and CDR2 YYDKDF (reference sequence). The CDR3: CATREPSSYEQYF. The CDR3 DNA reads TGTGCCACCAGGGAACCCTCCTCCTACGAGCAGTACTTC.

CDR3 protein: CASSHAENTEAFF. The DNA for the CDR3 is TGTGCCAGCAGCCATGCTGAAAACACTGAAGCTTTCTTT. The chain employs TRBV3-1 and TRBJ1-1, with D unclear. The CDR3 extends over 13 amino acids. V lost 3 bases to trimming and J lost 2 bases, with 7 bases between them. The germline CDR1 and CDR2 sequences are LGHDT and YNNKEL (reference sequence).

The chain couples TRBV5-1 to TRBJ1-1; D uncertain. Deletions cut 6 bases from V and 0 bases from J, with 15 bases between. The germline V gene has CDR1 SGHRS and CDR2 YFSETQ. The CDR3 extends over 15 amino acids. The CDR3 region is CASNYLTAVNTEAFF. CDR3 coding DNA: TGCGCCAGCAACTATCTGACTGCGGTGAACACTGAAGCTTTCTTT. Looking up the rest from reference TRBV5-1 and TRBJ1-1 gives the full variable domain: KAGVTQTPRYLIKTRGQQVTLSCSPISGHRSVSWYQQTPGQGLQFLFEYFSETQRNKGNFPGRFSGRQFSNSRSEMNVSTLELGDSALYLCASNYLTAVNTEAFFGQGTRLTVV.

The sample holds a few counts of this clonotype. The genes are TRBV7-2 and TRBJ2-2, with D possibly matching TRBD1 (6 bases). Looked up from germline, CDR1 is SGHTA and CDR2 is FQGNSA. This CDR3 is built from 15 residues. V was pared by 0 bases and J by 4 bases, with 9 bases between. The CDR3 DNA reads TGTGCCAGCAGCTTAGCGTTAGGGGGCACCGGGGAGCTGTTTTTT. Its translation: CASSLALGGTGELFF.

This rearrangement joins TRBV21-1 to TRBJ2-1; no check of the table's D call, TRBD2, against the DNA was made. TRBV21-1 is a pseudogene. The CDR3 is 15 amino acids. CDR3 bases: TGTGCCAGCAGCAACAGACTAGCGGGAGAGGTTGAGCAGTTCTTC. Protein product: CASSNRLAGEVEQFF.

A single count supports this clonotype. The rearrangement joins TRBV7-9 to TRBJ1-1; D gene uncertain. The germline V gene encodes CDR1 SEHNR and CDR2 FQNEAQ (reference sequence). V dropped 3 bases and J dropped 0 bases, with 8 bases sitting between them. This CDR3 is 14 amino acids long. The CDR3: CASSFDGVNTEAFF. CDR3 nucleotide sequence: TGTGCCAGCAGCTTTGACGGGGTGAACACTGAAGCTTTCTTT.

This clonotype was recorded at least ten times. The chain links TRBV6-5 to TRBJ2-1; weak D call: TRBD2 (6 bases). Deletions cut 2 bases from V and 7 bases from J, with 21 bases between. The CDR3 covers 17 residues. Germline V gene sequence: CDR1 MNHEY, CDR2 SVGAGI. The CDR3 DNA reads TGTGCCAGCAGTTACCATCTCGCCGGAGCGGGCCTGAATGAGCAGTTCTTC. Residues: CASSYHLAGAGLNEQFF.

In its sample, this clonotype was seen a few times. This chain connects TRBV5-1 to TRBJ2-1, with D possibly called TRBD1 or TRBD2 (5 bases each). Germline loops: CDR1 SGHRS, CDR2 YFSETQ. The CDR3 loop spans 15 amino acids. Deletions cut 4 bases from V and 0 bases from J, with 11 bases between. CDR3 DNA sequence: TGCGCCAGCAGCCCCGGGGCAACCTCCTACAATGAGCAGTTCTTC. It encodes CASSPGATSYNEQFF.

The chain has TRBV20-1 and TRBJ2-3; 14 nucleotides align to TRBD2. With 7 bases clipped from V and 3 bases from J, the junction kept 9 bases outside the gene matches. Germline CDR1 is DFQATT and CDR2 is SNEGSKA (reference sequence). The CDR3 has 16 residues. The chain's CDR3 is CSGLAGGQEFTDTQYF. Here the CDR3 DNA reads TGCAGTGGACTAGCGGGAGGGCAAGAGTTTACAGATACGCAGTATTTT.

This clonotype appeared a few times. This rearrangement joins TRBV7-2 to TRBJ2-1; 7 nucleotides line up with TRBD2. V gave up 5 bases and J gave up 5 bases; unmatched junction bases: 12. The CDR3 has 16 amino acids. CDR1 is SGHTA and CDR2 is FQGNSA in the germline V gene. CDR3 DNA: TGTGCCAGCAGCCGTCGTCCGGTGCGGGGGAACAATGAGCAGTTCTTC. It specifies CASSRRPVRGNNEQFF. The full variable domain, completed using reference TRBV7-2 and TRBJ2-1, is GAGVSQSPSNKVTEKGKDVELRCDPISGHTALYWYRQSLGQGLEFLIYFQGNSAPDKSGLPSDRFSAERTGGSVSTLTIQRTQQEDSAVYLCASSRRPVRGNNEQFFGPGTRLTVL.

To note about this clonotype: At one boundary the junction diverges from the germline segment, which might be a read error. The V and J genes are TRBV5-1 and TRBJ2-3; 7 nucleotides align to TRBD2. CDR3 length equals 15 residues. The germline CDR1 and CDR2 sequences are SGHRS and YFSETQ. The chain's CDR3 is CASSLPGGGTDTRYF. For the CDR3, the DNA is TGCGCCAGCAGCTTACCGGGAGGAGGCACAGATACGCGGTATTTT.

This clonotype was picked up one time. The rearrangement uses TRBV18 and TRBJ2-1; 11 bases match TRBD1. There are 14 residues in the CDR3. The ends lost 4 bases at V and 9 bases at J; junction bases unmatched: 5. In germline, CDR1 is KGHSH, CDR2 LQKENI. CDR3 nucleotide sequence: TGTGCCAGCTCACGATCCGGGACAGGGGGTGAGCAGTTCTTC. Translation gives CASSRSGTGGEQFF.

The chain recombines TRBV6-1 with TRBJ2-3, with D unclear. The CDR3 totals 11 residues. CDR1 and CDR2 (germline): MNHNS, SASEGT. V shed 1 base and J shed 10 bases, with 6 bases lying between them. CDR3 in amino acids: CASSEVTSQYF. CDR3 DNA: TGTGCCAGCAGTGAAGTTACTTCGCAGTATTTT.

The rearrangement links TRBV11-3 to TRBJ2-7, with a possible D match to TRBD1 (5 bases). Germline V gene sequence: CDR1 SGHNT, CDR2 YENEEA. The CDR3 sequence is 14 residues long. Trimming removed 4 bases from V and 4 bases from J, with 14 bases in between. In nucleotides, the CDR3 is TGTGCCAGCAGCTCATCAGGGTTTGGGTACGAGCAGTACTTC. Amino acid sequence: CASSSSGFGYEQYF.

In regard to this clonotype: Here the CDR3 omits its conserved ending phenylalanine or tryptophan, so a read error is the likely source. Here the CDR3 DNA reads TGTGCCAGCAGTTTAACTGGGACAGATACGCAGTATTCT. It is translated as CASSLTGTDTQYS. The chain couples TRBV12-3 or TRBV12-4 to TRBJ2-3; no definite D call. V was cut by 2 bases and J by 3 bases, with 6 bases left in between. CDR3 length: 13 residues.

There are many counts of this clonotype. The V and J genes are TRBV29-1 and TRBJ2-7; 9 nucleotides match TRBD2. Trimming at V came to 5 bases and at J to 2 bases, leaving 7 bases not matched to a gene. Germline-derived CDR1 and CDR2 are SQVTM and ANQGSEA. CDR3 length equals 14 residues. CDR3 amino acids: CSVPLAGTAYEQYF. CDR3 in DNA: TGCAGCGTTCCGCTAGCGGGAACCGCCTACGAGCAGTACTTC.

This chain joins TRBV3-1 and TRBJ2-7, with 8 bases identical to TRBD1. The ends lost 2 bases at V and 6 bases at J; junction bases unmatched: 12. The germline V gene encodes CDR1 LGHDT and CDR2 YNNKEL (reference sequence). This CDR3 has 16 amino acids. CDR3 protein: CASSQYSTGGNGEQYF. CDR3 DNA: TGTGCCAGCAGCCAATATTCAACAGGGGGGAACGGCGAGCAGTACTTC.

This clonotype was observed many times. The gene calls are TRBV11-2 and TRBJ2-7; D tentatively reads TRBD1 or TRBD2 (5 bases each). The CDR3 is 15 residues long. The ends were cut back, 6 bases at V and 3 bases at J, with 18 bases in the middle. Per the germline V gene, CDR1 is SGHAT and CDR2 is FQNNGV. CDR3 sequence: CASRLVKGPRYEQYF. CDR3 nucleotide sequence: TGTGCCAGCAGACTTGTCAAGGGACCCCGCTACGAGCAGTACTTC.

J is TRBJ2-1 and V is TRBV5-1; a weak D match, TRBD2 (5 bases). The end of the DNA aligns better with TRBJ2-7, so the J call may be wrong. There are 13 residues in the CDR3. The germline CDR1 and CDR2 sequences are SGHRS and YFSETQ. This CDR3 is CASSLATNNEQYF. DNA for the CDR3: TGCGCCAGCAGCTTGGCGACTAACAATGAGCAGTACTTC.

In this sample, this clonotype turned up a few times. The J gene is TRBJ1-2, the V gene TRBV7-9, with 10 positions matching TRBD1. The length of the CDR3 is 14 residues. Germline assignment: CDR1 SEHNR and CDR2 FQNEAQ (reference sequence). After removal of 8 bases from V and 3 bases from J, the junction contained 6 bases not matched to a gene. The CDR3 region has the DNA TGTGCCAGCTTGGGGACAGGGGTGGACTATGGCTACACCTTC. Residues: CASLGTGVDYGYTF.

The chain recombines TRBV9 with TRBJ1-1, with D uncertain. The V end was cut by 0 bases, the J end by 1 base, with 13 bases between. The CDR3 runs to 16 residues. Germline lookup yields CDR1 SGDLS and CDR2 YYNGEE. The CDR3 nucleotides read TGTGCCAGCAGCGTAGAGAGGCACCTGGGGAACACTGAAGCTTTCTTT. This sequence encodes CASSVERHLGNTEAFF.

The chain recombines TRBV2 with TRBJ2-3; 7 bases line up with TRBD2. The CDR3 extends over 13 amino acids. The germline V gene encodes CDR1 SNHLY and CDR2 FYNNEI. The trim removed 6 bases at V and 6 bases at J, leaving 6 bases unmatched. In DNA form, the CDR3 reads TGTGCCAGCAGGGGGGACTATCTGGATACGCAGTATTTT. It encodes CASRGDYLDTQYF.

This clonotype came up a few times. The rearrangement joins TRBV30 to TRBJ1-5; D gene unclear. This CDR3 has 12 amino acids. V gave up 2 bases and J gave up 7 bases, with 9 bases separating them. Germline V lookup: CDR1 GTSNPN, CDR2 SVGIG (reference sequence). The CDR3 DNA sequence: TGTGCCTGGAGTATAGGGAACCAGCCCCAGCATTTT. Its protein is CAWSIGNQPQHF.

The CDR3 loop is CASTGRGADTQYF. The DNA for the CDR3 is TGTGCCAGCACGGGCAGGGGTGCAGATACGCAGTATTTT. The chain uses TRBV2 and TRBJ2-3, with TRBD1 as a possible D gene (6 bases). Trimming removed 7 bases at V and 4 bases at J, with 12 bases between. Germline CDR1 and CDR2: SNHLY and FYNNEI. This CDR3 has 13 residues. The variable domain in full, with the rest retrieved from reference TRBV2 and TRBJ2-3, is EPEVTQTPSHQVTQMGQEVILRCVPISNHLYFYWYRQILGQKVEFLVSFYNNEISEKSEIFDDQFSVERPDGSNFTLKIRSTKLEDSAMYFCASTGRGADTQYFGPGTRLTVL.

In its sample, this clonotype was seen a few times. The genes are TRBV19 and TRBJ2-1; the D is unclear. Per germline, CDR1 LNHDA and CDR2 SQIVND (reference sequence). The CDR3 has 12 residues. Trimming removed 8 bases from V and 9 bases from J, with 14 bases in between. The CDR3 coding sequence is TGTGCCAGTTCCTCAGGACGGATTGAGCAGTTCTTC. Its protein product is CASSSGRIEQFF.

Comment on this clonotype: A read error is possible here, since a much larger clone lies one base away. This chain uses TRBV12-3 or TRBV12-4 with TRBJ2-7; TRBD2 agrees at 12 bases. The ends lost 5 bases at V and 3 bases at J; junction bases unmatched: 5. This CDR3 has 15 amino acids. The CDR3 nucleotides are TGTGCCAGCAGTCGACTAGCGGGGGATATCTACGAGCAGTACTTC. Translated, it gives CASSRLAGDIYEQYF.

V gene TRBV27 combines with J gene TRBJ2-2; TRBD2 agrees at 7 bases. The J segment lost 4 bases and the V segment lost 6 bases, leaving 8 bases of the junction unmatched. The CDR3 consists of 15 residues. Germline CDR1 MNHEY, CDR2 SMNVEV (reference sequence). The CDR3 protein is CASRSRGVSTGELFF. In DNA, the CDR3 is TGTGCCAGCAGGAGCCGGGGGGTGAGCACCGGGGAGCTGTTTTTT.

This clonotype occurred many times. The chain employs TRBV29-1 and TRBJ2-7; D is perhaps TRBD1 or TRBD2 (5 bases each). The CDR3 extends over 14 amino acids. Germline V gene data show CDR1 as SQVTM and CDR2 as ANQGSEA. Trimming shortened V by 1 base and J by 2 bases, and 12 bases separated the two germline ends. The CDR3 nucleotides are TGCAGCGTTGAAGGGGAGAGGGGAGCCTACGAGCAGTACTTC. The encoded protein is CSVEGERGAYEQYF.

This clonotype was seen ten or more times. V usage is TRBV7-9 and J usage is TRBJ2-7; 9 nucleotides align to TRBD1. The CDR3 is made up of 16 amino acids. CDR1 is SEHNR and CDR2 is FQNEAQ in the germline V gene (reference sequence). J was trimmed by 3 bases and V by 3 bases; bases with no gene match: 9. This CDR3 is CASSFEWTGAVYEQYF. In DNA, the CDR3 is TGTGCCAGCAGCTTCGAATGGACAGGGGCTGTCTACGAGCAGTACTTC.

V is TRBV3-1 and J is TRBJ1-2; 7 bases are a match to TRBD1. V lost 5 bases, J lost 2 bases, and 14 bases stayed unmatched. CDR3 length: 17 residues. CDR1 is LGHDT, CDR2 YNNKEL, per germline (reference sequence). The CDR3 protein is CASSSNWAGGKNYGYTF. The CDR3 nucleotides read TGTGCCAGCAGCTCGAATTGGGCAGGGGGTAAGAACTATGGCTACACCTTC.